The rows below give T cell receptor beta chains drawn from one sample of a study of OX40 agonist ivuxolimab in advanced cancers. Using immunoSEQ multiplex PCR, the repertoire was profiled, and TCRdb retains in-frame clones only, with some absent. The sample shows more than 95,000 clones, 92% of them seen only once. This specimen consisted of CD4+ or CD8+ T cells sorted from blood, obtained in a trial of the OX40 agonist ivuxolimab. The source of these receptors is an adult with an advanced solid tumor such as melanoma, head and neck, liver or kidney cancer. The CDR3 runs from the conserved cysteine through the conserved F or W. D genes are given only for firm matches. A row's size may be missing; if present it is once, few, many or a size class.

clone_size: NA; v_call: TRBV27; d_call: TRBD1; j_call: TRBJ1-6; cdr3_aa: CASSLLGTGGGGSPLHF; cdr3_nt: TGTGCCAGCAGTTTACTTGGGACAGGTGGGGGTGGGTCACCCCTCCACTTT
clone_size: NA; v_call: TRBV7-8; d_call: TRBD2; j_call: TRBJ2-7; cdr3_aa: CASSSGTSGTREYF; cdr3_nt: TGTGCCAGCAGCTCTGGGACTAGCGGGACTCGCGAGTACTTC
clone_size: NA; v_call: TRBV10-3; d_call: TRBD1; j_call: TRBJ2-6; cdr3_aa: CAISESVGTGGAGANVLTF; cdr3_nt: TGTGCCATCAGTGAGTCTGTGGGGACAGGGGGTGCTGGGGCCAACGTCCTGACTTTC
clone_size: NA; v_call: TRBV11-2; d_call: NA; j_call: TRBJ1-4; cdr3_aa: CASSLGGTLGEKLFF; cdr3_nt: TGTGCCAGCAGCTTAGGTGGGACATTAGGTGAAAAACTGTTTTTT
clone_size: NA; v_call: TRBV19; d_call: TRBD2; j_call: TRBJ2-1; cdr3_aa: CASSSSGLLQFF; cdr3_nt: TGTGCCAGTAGTAGTAGCGGGCTTTTGCAGTTCTTC
clone_size: NA; v_call: TRBV18; d_call: NA; j_call: TRBJ2-5; cdr3_aa: CASSPAIPAGQETQYF; cdr3_nt: TGTGCCAGCTCACCAGCTATTCCGGCAGGTCAAGAGACCCAGTACTTC
clone_size: NA; v_call: TRBV5-3; d_call: NA; j_call: TRBJ1-3; cdr3_aa: CASPPTGYSGNTIYF; cdr3_nt: TGTGCCAGTCCTCCGACAGGATACTCTGGAAACACCATATATTTT
clone_size: NA; v_call: TRBV27; d_call: NA; j_call: TRBJ2-1; cdr3_aa: CASSLGANEQFF; cdr3_nt: TGTGCCAGCAGTCTGGGGGCAAATGAGCAGTTCTTC
clone_size: NA; v_call: TRBV5-4; d_call: TRBD1; j_call: TRBJ2-7; cdr3_aa: CASSLGDRPPYEQYF; cdr3_nt: TGTGCCAGCAGCTTGGGGGACAGGCCGCCCTACGAGCAGTACTTC
clone_size: NA; v_call: TRBV5-4; d_call: TRBD1; j_call: TRBJ1-4; cdr3_aa: CASTRQGKNEKLFF; cdr3_nt: TGTGCCAGCACTCGACAGGGGAAAAATGAAAAACTGTTTTTT
clone_size: once; v_call: TRBV19; d_call: TRBD1; j_call: TRBJ2-6; cdr3_aa: CASSTRDRELSGANVLTF; cdr3_nt: TGTGCCAGTAGTACCCGGGACAGGGAGCTCTCTGGGGCCAACGTCCTGACTTTC
clone_size: NA; v_call: TRBV2; d_call: NA; j_call: TRBJ2-7; cdr3_aa: CASSRGQGGKGRSSREGPYEQYF; cdr3_nt: TGTGCCAGCAGTCGGGGACAGGGAGGAAAGGGTCGTAGCTCGCGGGAGGGCCCCTACGAGCAGTACTTC
clone_size: NA; v_call: TRBV10-3; d_call: TRBD2; j_call: TRBJ2-1; cdr3_aa: CAISGSGLAGVVGNEQFF; cdr3_nt: TGTGCCATCAGTGGGTCCGGACTAGCGGGGGTCGTTGGCAATGAGCAGTTCTTC
clone_size: NA; v_call: TRBV7-3; d_call: NA; j_call: TRBJ1-3; cdr3_aa: CASSLRGGINSGNTIYF; cdr3_nt: TGTGCCAGCAGCTTACGGGGCGGTATTAACTCTGGAAACACCATATATTTT
clone_size: NA; v_call: TRBV6-1; d_call: NA; j_call: TRBJ2-7; cdr3_aa: CASPRDDFYEQYF; cdr3_nt: TGTGCCAGCCCCCGGGACGACTTCTACGAGCAGTACTTC
clone_size: NA; v_call: TRBV5-4; d_call: NA; j_call: TRBJ2-4; cdr3_aa: CASSAGEMAKNIQYF; cdr3_nt: TGTGCCAGCAGCGCAGGGGAGATGGCCAAAAACATTCAGTACTTC
clone_size: NA; v_call: TRBV5-4; d_call: TRBD2; j_call: TRBJ2-7; cdr3_aa: CASSLSGSRSYEQYF; cdr3_nt: TGTGCCAGCAGCTTGAGCGGGAGCAGGTCCTACGAGCAGTACTTC
clone_size: NA; v_call: TRBV6-1; d_call: TRBD1; j_call: TRBJ1-4; cdr3_aa: CASSRTGAPEKLFF; cdr3_nt: TGTGCCAGCAGCAGGACAGGAGCTCCTGAAAAACTGTTTTTT
clone_size: NA; v_call: TRBV5-4; d_call: NA; j_call: TRBJ1-4; cdr3_aa: CASSLWRGEKLFF; cdr3_nt: TGTGCCAGCAGCTTATGGCGCGGGGAAAAACTGTTTTTT
clone_size: NA; v_call: TRBV28; d_call: TRBD1; j_call: TRBJ1-1; cdr3_aa: CASSPRATGEGNTEAFF; cdr3_nt: TGTGCCAGCAGTCCCCGGGCCACAGGGGAGGGGAACACTGAAGCTTTCTTT
clone_size: NA; v_call: TRBV28; d_call: NA; j_call: TRBJ2-1; cdr3_aa: CASSLFYNEQFF; cdr3_nt: TGTGCCAGCAGTTTATTTTACAATGAGCAGTTCTTC
clone_size: NA; v_call: TRBV7-9; d_call: NA; j_call: TRBJ2-7; cdr3_aa: CASSFVSSYEQYF; cdr3_nt: TGTGCCAGCAGCTTTGTGTCTTCCTACGAGCAGTACTTC